Below, one T cell receptor beta chain is given with its context. The antigen remains undetermined. The data are from a study of cytomegalovirus exposure and HLA in healthy donors. The PCR employed 60 Vbeta primers together with 13 Jbeta primers. Assay: immunoSEQ multiplex PCR; the TCRdb copy retains only in-frame clones and omits some. The sample consists of 40,000 or so clones, 90% of them appearing once. Germline V gives CDR1 SGHRS, CDR2 YFSETQ. The V gene end was trimmed by 6 bases and the J gene end by 0 bases; junction bases not matched to a gene: 6. The CDR3 length is 14 residues. Points from the study as a whole: In an earlier analysis, productive rearrangement rates for most beta V segments clustered near 87% or 30%.

The gene calls are TRBV5-1 and TRBJ2-7, with 7 nucleotides matching TRBD1. The sequence was obtained from a woman under 30 in good health and CMV-seronegative. Sequenced: PBMCs. CDR3 residues: CASKGTESSYEQYF. For the CDR3, the DNA is TGCGCCAGCAAAGGGACAGAGAGCTCCTACGAGCAGTACTTC.